These 3 T cell receptor beta chains originate from one sample sequenced in a study of T cell responses to AZD1222 COVID-19 vaccine. The protocol was immunoSEQ multiplex PCR, while the TCRdb copy is restricted to in-frame clones and leaves out a portion. The profile covers roughly 120,000 clones, with over 75% appearing a single time and 1.5% to 2% taken by the ten largest. This specimen was peripheral blood, taken on day 0 of AZD1222 vaccination. The source is an adult in good health.

V gene TRBV6-5 combines with J gene TRBJ2-3; no definite D call. Germline lookup yields CDR1 MNHEY and CDR2 SVGAGI. The CDR3 covers 15 residues. V lost 6 bases and J 0 bases, leaving 13 bases between the germline ends. The chain's CDR3 is CASSTRLISTDTQYF. CDR3 in DNA: TGTGCCAGCAGCACAAGACTCATTAGCACAGATACGCAGTATTTT.

The sample holds a few counts of this clone. The chain couples TRBV4-1 to TRBJ1-1; perhaps TRBD1 as D (6 bases). This CDR3 contains 15 residues. V lost 1 base and J lost 1, with 10 bases in between. Germline V gene sequence: CDR1 MGHRA, CDR2 YSYEKL. The CDR3 loop reads CASSQAGTQNTEAFF. CDR3 in DNA: TGCGCCAGCAGCCAAGCCGGGACACAGAACACTGAAGCTTTCTTT.

The V and J genes are TRBV19 and TRBJ2-2; either TRBD1 or TRBD2 may fit D (6 bases each). Germline CDR1 and CDR2: LNHDA and SQIVND (reference sequence). The length of the CDR3 is 16 residues. The V end lost 4 bases, the J end lost 3 bases, and 15 bases lay between the germline ends. The CDR3, as DNA: TGTGCCAGTAGTACCGTGGGGGGCAGGGACACCGGGGAGCTGTTTTTT. This sequence encodes CASSTVGGRDTGELFF.